The sequence of this TCR beta chain was determined in a study of breast tumors, draining lymph nodes, adjacent tissues. Study-level points and caveats: Tumor and nontumor repertoires were significantly more similar in luminal-like than in basal-like breast cancer. Tumors had less TCR diversity than lymph nodes, more than nontumor tissue.

Breast cancer patients provided tissue from their axillary draining lymph nodes. TCRdb analysed the multiplex PCR reads with MiXCR anew, one entry per CDR3 protein. The table lists around 140,000 distinct CDR3 sequences, approximately 20% of them singletons, with just over 2.5% in the top ten. The germline CDR1 and CDR2 sequences are LGHDT and YNNKEL (reference sequence). V was pared by 4 bases and J by 8 bases, with 18 bases between. The CDR3 has 15 amino acids. Ten or more counts support this clonotype. Its antigen is still unknown. The chain has TRBV3-1 and TRBJ2-1; tentatively, D is TRBD2 (6 bases). Sequenced material: axillary lymph node tissue. This TCR was sampled from a female donor with breast cancer. Some clones in this sample may be carry-over from other donors' samples. The CDR3 DNA sequence: TGTGCCAGCAGCCTAAGACTAGAAGGATTGGATGAGCAGTTCTTC. This translates into CASSLRLEGLDEQFF.